Shown below are 2 T cell receptor beta chains from a single sample sequenced in a study of blood T cells in healthy people across ages. A second PCR of about 7 to 12 cycles used a sample-barcoded 5' primer and a J-beta primer mix. TCRdb ran MiXCR on the 5' RACE reads and lists one entry per CDR3 protein. Of 950,000 to 1,200,000 distinct CDR3 sequences in the sample, 35% to 45% were seen once. The material sequenced was blood. These receptors originate from a man between 18 and 29 years old in good health.

The chain carries TRBV9 and TRBJ1-1; D possibly corresponds to TRBD1 (5 bases). CDR1 and CDR2 from the germline V gene are SGDLS and YYNGEE. V was trimmed by 0 bases and J by 1 base, leaving 10 bases between them. This CDR3 is 15 amino acids long. CDR3 sequence (DNA): TGTGCCAGCAGCGTAGATGAGGGGCCGAACACTGAAGCTTTCTTT. Encoded protein: CASSVDEGPNTEAFF.

CDR3 protein: CASSYPTGPRGQSSYEQYF. The CDR3 coding sequence is TGTGCCAGCAGTTACCCGACAGGGCCCCGAGGACAGAGCTCCTACGAGCAGTACTTC. The chain employs TRBV6-5 and TRBJ2-7, with 7 nucleotides matching TRBD1. The CDR3 length is 19 residues. CDR1 is MNHEY, CDR2 SVGAGI, per germline. The V segment lost 2 bases and the J segment 0 bases; nucleotides outside the gene matches: 16.